This T cell receptor beta chain was recovered during a study of cytomegalovirus exposure and HLA in healthy donors. General observations from the study: Generally TCR sequences proved uncommon, though certain public TCRs appeared in numerous donors. The authors enumerated under 200 TCR beta chains as linked to cytomegalovirus.

The CDR3 contains 14 residues. The germline gives CDR1 SGHDT, CDR2 YYEEEE. Trimming removed 0 bases from V and 5 bases from J; junction bases left unmatched: 2. The repertoire was sequenced with immunoSEQ multiplex PCR; TCRdb's copy has only in-frame clones and lacks some. The sample holds 120,000 or so clones; 89% are singletons and the top ten take about 1.1%. Note on this clone: Its antigen is as yet unknown.

The chain couples TRBV5-6 to TRBJ2-5, with TRBD2 matching over 9 bases. The origin of this receptor is a woman aged 18-29 years in good health and CMV-seronegative. Sequenced sample: PBMCs. The CDR3 bases are TGTGCCAGCAGCTTGGGGACTAGCGTGGAGACCCAGTACTTC. Translating it yields CASSLGTSVETQYF.